The clone carrying this T cell receptor (beta chain) appeared a few times. This sample is part of a study of blood T cells in healthy people across ages. Sample-barcoded 5' priming and a J-beta primer mix drove a second PCR of about 7 to 11 cycles. TCRdb fed the 5' RACE reads into MiXCR, producing one record per CDR3 protein. The sample has roughly 1,500,000 distinct CDR3 sequences; around two fifths are singletons. Trimming removed 6 bases from V and 6 bases from J, with 17 bases in between. This CDR3 comprises 13 residues. Germline assignment: CDR1 DFQATT and CDR2 SNEGSKA (reference sequence). The J gene is TRBJ1-2, the V gene TRBV20-1; no reliable D call. Sequencing was done on a sample of blood. This TCR derives from a woman between 18 and 29 years old in good health. The CDR3 region is CSARTFLLDGYTF. CDR3 sequence (DNA): TGCAGTGCCCGGACTTTCCTTTTGGATGGCTACACCTTC.